The rows below give T cell receptor beta chains drawn from one sample of a study of blood T cells in healthy people across ages. TCRdb analysed the 5' RACE reads with MiXCR anew, one entry per CDR3 protein. The repertoire holds 1 million to 1.2 million distinct CDR3 sequences, with less than 45% as singletons. The sample comprised blood. These receptors came from a man between 18 and 29 years old in good health. CDR3s include the opening cysteine and the closing phenylalanine or tryptophan. A D gene is named only where the DNA matches it firmly. Clone size is not always given. Where it is, it says once, few, many or a class for expanded clones.

TRBJ2-7 | NA | TRBV27 | many | TGTGCCAGCAGTCCACGGACTGCAAGCTACGAGCAGTACTTC | CASSPRTASYEQYF
TRBJ2-7 | NA | TRBV13 | NA | TGTGCCAGCGAGGTCCCGGCGGGCTCCGAGCAGTACTTC | CASEVPAGSEQYF
TRBJ2-1 | TRBD2 | TRBV20-1 | NA | TGCAGTGCTTCCCTAGCGGGGGGGCCTTGTGAGCAGTTCTTC | CSASLAGGPCEQFF
TRBJ2-7 | NA | TRBV20-1 | NA | TGCAGTGCTAGTCCCAGAGGATTGGGGTACGAGCAGTACTTC | CSASPRGLGYEQYF
TRBJ1-5 | NA | TRBV2 | NA | TGTGCCAGCAGGGCTGGAGGGGGGGTTAGTCAGCCCCAGCATTTT | CASRAGGGVSQPQHF
TRBJ1-2 | NA | TRBV27 | few | TGTGCCAGCAGTTTAAGGCAGGAACGTTATGGCTACACCTTC | CASSLRQERYGYTF
TRBJ1-1 | NA | TRBV5-6 | few | TGTGCCAGCAGCCCATGGCCCCGAGGGGGCACTGAAGCTTTCTTT | CASSPWPRGGTEAFF
TRBJ1-1 | NA | TRBV7-9 | NA | TGCGCCAGCAGCAGAGAGGGGGGCATGAACACCGAAGCTTTCTTT | CASSREGGMNTEAFF
TRBJ2-7 | NA | TRBV7-2 | NA | TGTGCCAGCAGCCACGACAGATCCTACAATGAGCAGTACTTC | CASSHDRSYNEQYF
TRBJ1-1 | TRBD1 | TRBV7-3 | NA | TGTGCCAGCAGCTTATCCGGACAGGGAGAAACTGAAGCTTTCTTT | CASSLSGQGETEAFF
TRBJ1-1 | TRBD1 | TRBV13 | NA | TGTGCCAGCAGCGCCGGGACAGGGAAGGCCGAAGCTTTCTTT | CASSAGTGKAEAFF
TRBJ1-6 | NA | TRBV6-1 | few | TGTGCCTCCGAGACTGGATATAATTCACCCCTCCACTTT | CASETGYNSPLHF
TRBJ2-1 | NA | TRBV28 | NA | TGTGCCAGCAGTAGATTCTACAATGAGCAGTTCTTC | CASSRFYNEQFF
TRBJ2-5 | TRBD2 | TRBV9 | NA | TGTGCCAGCAGCTTCCAACGGGGGGGAAGCATCAATGAGCAGTACTTC | CASSFQRGGSINEQYF
TRBJ1-6 | NA | TRBV4-2 | many | TGTGCCAGCAGCCAAGAGCTGCGAAATTCACCCCTCCACTTT | CASSQELRNSPLHF
TRBJ1-2 | NA | TRBV10-3 | NA | TGTGCCGTGCCAGGCTCGGACACCTGGGGGGGCTACACCTTC | CAVPGSDTWGGYTF
TRBJ2-1 | TRBD1 | TRBV7-2 | once | TGTGCCGGCAGCATATCGACAGGGAATCAGGAGACCCAGTTCTTC | CAGSISTGNQETQFF
TRBJ1-5 | NA | TRBV15 | few | TGTGCCACCAGCGGCGAGGGAGGAAATCAGCCCCAGCATTTT | CATSGEGGNQPQHF
TRBJ2-3 | NA | TRBV7-2 | few | TGTGCCAGCAGCTCCGGACGGACTAGCACAGATACGCAGTATTTT | CASSSGRTSTDTQYF
TRBJ1-2 | TRBD1 | TRBV28 | NA | TGTGCCAGCAGTCCCCCGGGACAGGGCCGTTCTAACTATGGCTACACCTTC | CASSPPGQGRSNYGYTF
TRBJ2-7 | TRBD1 | TRBV5-6 | NA | TGTGCCAGCAGCTTCGAGCCGGGACAGGAGACCTACGAGCAGTACTTC | CASSFEPGQETYEQYF
TRBJ1-5 | TRBD1 | TRBV7-9 | NA | TGTGCCAGCAGCGAATCCGGGACAGACGGGCAGCCCCAGCATTTT | CASSESGTDGQPQHF
TRBJ2-3 | TRBD2 | TRBV10-3 | NA | TGTGCCATCAGGGTAGCGGGGGGACCTAGCACAGATACGCAGTATTTT | CAIRVAGGPSTDTQYF
TRBJ2-1 | NA | TRBV6-2/TRBV6-3 | few | TGTGCCAGCAGTTATCGCGGGAAACAGTTCTTC | CASSYRGKQFF
TRBJ1-1 | NA | TRBV6-6 | NA | TGTCCCGGGACACCTAACACTGAAGCTTTCTTT | CPGTPNTEAFF
TRBJ1-5 | NA | TRBV20-1 | NA | TGCAGTGCTAGAATCTCCCTTTTGGACAATCAGCCCCAGCATTTT | CSARISLLDNQPQHF
TRBJ2-3 | NA | TRBV7-9 | few | TGTGCCAGCAGCTTAGATGACCCCCCAGATACGCAGTATTTT | CASSLDDPPDTQYF
TRBJ2-1 | NA | TRBV6-6 | once | TGTGCCAGCAGTGACCTGGGGACAATCTCTGAGCAGTTCTTC | CASSDLGTISEQFF
TRBJ2-1 | TRBD2 | TRBV9 | few | TGTGCCAGCAGCCCTTTAGTGGGAGCGGGGGGGAATGAGCAGTTCTTC | CASSPLVGAGGNEQFF
TRBJ1-1 | TRBD1 | TRBV7-9 | few | TGTGCCAGCAGCTCCCCGGACAGGGGCACTGAAGCTTTCTTT | CASSSPDRGTEAFF
TRBJ2-2 | NA | TRBV7-2 | once | TGTGCCAGCAGCTTAAGGCTTGCATTTAACACCGGGGAGCTGTTTTTT | CASSLRLAFNTGELFF
TRBJ2-5 | NA | TRBV11-1 | NA | TGTGCCAGCAGCCAAAGGGGAGAGAAAAGAGTGACCCAGTACTTC | CASSQRGEKRVTQYF
TRBJ2-3 | TRBD2 | TRBV11-2 | few | TGTGCCAGCAGCCCTGGAGGGAGGGCCTCCCCAGATACGCAGTATTTT | CASSPGGRASPDTQYF
TRBJ1-6 | NA | TRBV4-1 | few | TGCGCCAGCAGCCAATACGCCCAGACTGATTCAAATTCACCCCTCCACTTT | CASSQYAQTDSNSPLHF
TRBJ2-3 | NA | TRBV14 | NA | TGTGCCAGCAGCCAAGCAAGTGGGGATACGCAGTATTTT | CASSQASGDTQYF
TRBJ1-5 | NA | TRBV29-1 | few | TGCAGCGTTCGGTCCGGGAATCAGCCCCAGCATTTT | CSVRSGNQPQHF
TRBJ1-1 | NA | TRBV9 | NA | TGTGCCAGCAGCGTCGGGACTTATGCTGAAGCTTTCTTT | CASSVGTYAEAFF
TRBJ2-1 | NA | TRBV4-3 | NA | TGCGCCAGCAGCCAAGATCGGGGGTTTTACGAGCAGTTCTTC | CASSQDRGFYEQFF
TRBJ2-5 | NA | TRBV7-2 | NA | TGTGCCAGCAGCTTAACGGGACGGAGAGATAAAGAGACCCAGTACTTC | CASSLTGRRDKETQYF
TRBJ2-7 | NA | TRBV20-1 | NA | TGCAGTGCTAGAGACTCGCCGGGACTCCTAAACGAGCAGTACTTC | CSARDSPGLLNEQYF
TRBJ1-4 | NA | TRBV6-5 | few | TGTGCCAGCAGAGGAAAGGGCGGGACCCCAACAGAAAAACTGTTTTTT | CASRGKGGTPTEKLFF
TRBJ1-2 | TRBD1 | TRBV27 | NA | TGTGCCAGCAGACCGGACAGGGTAATCGTTGGCGGCTACACCTTC | CASRPDRVIVGGYTF
TRBJ1-1 | NA | TRBV10-3 | NA | TGTGCCATCAGCACAGGATGGGACACTGAAGCTTTCTTT | CAISTGWDTEAFF
TRBJ1-5 | NA | TRBV6-2/TRBV6-3 | NA | TGTGCCAGCAGTTACGCCGCAGGCGTCGCTCAGCCCCAGCATTTT | CASSYAAGVAQPQHF
TRBJ2-2 | TRBD1 | TRBV7-9 | NA | TGTGCCAGCAGCCAGAACGAGGGACAGTTCACCGGGGAGCTGTTTTTT | CASSQNEGQFTGELFF
TRBJ2-6 | NA | TRBV20-1 | NA | TGCAGTGCTAGAGATAGCGGACAGCTCTCTGGGGCCAACGTCCTGACTTTC | CSARDSGQLSGANVLTF